The rows below give T cell receptor beta chains drawn from one sample of a study of blood T cell repertoires in COVID-19. Sequenced by immunoSEQ multiplex PCR; TCRdb stores in-frame clones only, minus some. The data hold some 240,000 clones, with around 85% observed a single time. Material: PBMCs or T cells enriched from blood (not recorded which). The receptor source for this set is a woman in her thirties or forties with acute COVID-19. Each CDR3 is given with its conserved first and last residue. The order of the fields is CDR3 DNA, CDR3 protein, clone size, J gene, V gene, CDR3 length, D gene. The D gene is left open where the match is weak. A row's size may be missing; if present it is once, few, many or a size class.

CDR3 DNA: TGTGCCAGCAGTTCCGACAGGGGAGGCGGCTACACCTTC; CDR3 protein: CASSSDRGGGYTF; clone size: -; J gene: TRBJ1-2; V gene: TRBV2; CDR3 length: 13; D gene: TRBD1
CDR3 DNA: TGTGCCAGCAGTTTAGTAGTTGGTGTCGATCAGCCCCAGCATTTT; CDR3 protein: CASSLVVGVDQPQHF; clone size: once; J gene: TRBJ1-5; V gene: TRBV7-3; CDR3 length: 15; D gene: -
CDR3 DNA: TGTGCCAGCAGTGACAGGGTCGGAAACACCATATATTTT; CDR3 protein: CASSDRVGNTIYF; clone size: -; J gene: TRBJ1-3; V gene: TRBV6-1; CDR3 length: 13; D gene: -
CDR3 DNA: TGTGCCAGCAGCTCTAGTTCTTACGAGCAGTACTTC; CDR3 protein: CASSSSSYEQYF; clone size: -; J gene: TRBJ2-7; V gene: TRBV11-2; CDR3 length: 12; D gene: -
CDR3 DNA: TGCAGCGTTCGTGGGGGGGCTTACAATGAGCAGTTCTTC; CDR3 protein: CSVRGGAYNEQFF; clone size: -; J gene: TRBJ2-1; V gene: TRBV29-1; CDR3 length: 13; D gene: -
CDR3 DNA: TGTGCCAGCAGCTTGGACTACACCGGGGAGCTGTTTTTT; CDR3 protein: CASSLDYTGELFF; clone size: -; J gene: TRBJ2-2; V gene: TRBV5-5; CDR3 length: 13; D gene: -
CDR3 DNA: TGTGCCAGCAGCCTCCTCAGGGATTCACCCCTCCACTTT; CDR3 protein: CASSLLRDSPLHF; clone size: -; J gene: TRBJ1-6; V gene: TRBV12-3/TRBV12-4; CDR3 length: 13; D gene: -
CDR3 DNA: TGTGCCAGCAGTCCTACTAGAGGGAATGAGCAGTTCTTC; CDR3 protein: CASSPTRGNEQFF; clone size: -; J gene: TRBJ2-1; V gene: TRBV12-3/TRBV12-4; CDR3 length: 13; D gene: -
CDR3 DNA: TGTGCCAGTAGTAAACCGACTACTAGTGGGAATGAGCAGTTCTTC; CDR3 protein: CASSKPTTSGNEQFF; clone size: -; J gene: TRBJ2-1; V gene: TRBV19; CDR3 length: 15; D gene: -
CDR3 DNA: TGTGCCAGCAGCTTCCCGGGACAGGGAAAGGGCGGGGAGCTGTTTTTT; CDR3 protein: CASSFPGQGKGGELFF; clone size: few; J gene: TRBJ2-2; V gene: TRBV3-1/TRBV3-2; CDR3 length: 16; D gene: TRBD1
CDR3 DNA: TGTGCCAGCAGCGTATTTCAGGAGGGGTCCTATAATTCACCCCTCCACTTT; CDR3 protein: CASSVFQEGSYNSPLHF; clone size: -; J gene: TRBJ1-6; V gene: TRBV9; CDR3 length: 17; D gene: -
CDR3 DNA: TGTGCCAGCTCACCAGGGACAGGGGGCGCTTCACCCCTCCACTTT; CDR3 protein: CASSPGTGGASPLHF; clone size: -; J gene: TRBJ1-6; V gene: TRBV18; CDR3 length: 15; D gene: TRBD1
CDR3 DNA: TGTGCCAGCAGCTTAGTGGGCGGGAGCTCAGATACGCAGTATTTT; CDR3 protein: CASSLVGGSSDTQYF; clone size: -; J gene: TRBJ2-3; V gene: TRBV7-2; CDR3 length: 15; D gene: TRBD2
CDR3 DNA: TGTGCCAGCAGCTTAGTCCGCGCGGGTTACGAGCAGTACTTC; CDR3 protein: CASSLVRAGYEQYF; clone size: -; J gene: TRBJ2-7; V gene: TRBV11-2; CDR3 length: 14; D gene: -
CDR3 DNA: TGTGCCACCAGCAGAGGTCGGACTGCTGGAAACACCATATATTTT; CDR3 protein: CATSRGRTAGNTIYF; clone size: -; J gene: TRBJ1-3; V gene: TRBV15; CDR3 length: 15; D gene: -
CDR3 DNA: TGTGCCAGCAGCTTCGGACAGATGAATACCCTCCACTTT; CDR3 protein: CASSFGQMNTLHF; clone size: -; J gene: TRBJ1-6; V gene: TRBV7-8; CDR3 length: 13; D gene: -
CDR3 DNA: TGTGCCAGCAGCCATCAGGGACAGGGTACCTACGAGCAGTACTTC; CDR3 protein: CASSHQGQGTYEQYF; clone size: -; J gene: TRBJ2-7; V gene: TRBV14; CDR3 length: 15; D gene: TRBD1
CDR3 DNA: TGTGCCAGCAGACCGCGGCCAGGGTCTGAAAAACTGTTTTTT; CDR3 protein: CASRPRPGSEKLFF; clone size: -; J gene: TRBJ1-4; V gene: TRBV6-5; CDR3 length: 14; D gene: -
CDR3 DNA: TGTGCCAGCAGTTTCTCGGCAGGGAACTATGGCTACACCTTC; CDR3 protein: CASSFSAGNYGYTF; clone size: -; J gene: TRBJ1-2; V gene: TRBV6-5; CDR3 length: 14; D gene: -
CDR3 DNA: TGTGCCAGCAGCCTAACTAGCGGGAGATCCTACGAGCAGTACTTC; CDR3 protein: CASSLTSGRSYEQYF; clone size: -; J gene: TRBJ2-7; V gene: TRBV5-4; CDR3 length: 15; D gene: TRBD2
CDR3 DNA: TGCGCCAGCAGCAGGGACAGGGAATATGAAAAACTGTTTTTT; CDR3 protein: CASSRDREYEKLFF; clone size: -; J gene: TRBJ1-4; V gene: TRBV5-1; CDR3 length: 14; D gene: TRBD1
CDR3 DNA: TGCGCCAGCAGCCCCCATCCAGCGTACAATGAGCAGTTCTTC; CDR3 protein: CASSPHPAYNEQFF; clone size: -; J gene: TRBJ2-1; V gene: TRBV5-1; CDR3 length: 14; D gene: -
CDR3 DNA: TGCACCAGCAGCCAAGAAGTTCGAGGGACAGCGGTCTACGAGCAGTACTTC; CDR3 protein: CTSSQEVRGTAVYEQYF; clone size: -; J gene: TRBJ2-7; V gene: TRBV1; CDR3 length: 17; D gene: -
CDR3 DNA: TGTGCCAGTAGTGCGGCAAGAAACACCATATATTTT; CDR3 protein: CASSAARNTIYF; clone size: -; J gene: TRBJ1-3; V gene: TRBV19; CDR3 length: 12; D gene: -
CDR3 DNA: TGTGCCAGCAGTGAAGTAGCGGGGCAGCAGTTCTTC; CDR3 protein: CASSEVAGQQFF; clone size: -; J gene: TRBJ2-1; V gene: TRBV2; CDR3 length: 12; D gene: TRBD2
CDR3 DNA: TGTGCCAGCAGTTACTCGAGTGCCTACGAGCAGTACTTC; CDR3 protein: CASSYSSAYEQYF; clone size: -; J gene: TRBJ2-7; V gene: TRBV6-5; CDR3 length: 13; D gene: -
CDR3 DNA: TGTGCCAGCAGCTTGAACGGCAGGGGTGAGGGAGAGACCCAGTACTTC; CDR3 protein: CASSLNGRGEGETQYF; clone size: -; J gene: TRBJ2-5; V gene: TRBV5-5; CDR3 length: 16; D gene: -
CDR3 DNA: TGTGCCAGCAGCTTAGATGTGCGGTCTGGAAACACCATATATTTT; CDR3 protein: CASSLDVRSGNTIYF; clone size: -; J gene: TRBJ1-3; V gene: TRBV11-2; CDR3 length: 15; D gene: -
CDR3 DNA: TGTGCCAGCATTGGGGGGTATACGCAGTATTTT; CDR3 protein: CASIGGYTQYF; clone size: -; J gene: TRBJ2-3; V gene: TRBV25-1; CDR3 length: 11; D gene: -
CDR3 DNA: TGTGCCAGCAGTTACTCAGGGGGGGGAGAGACCCAGTACTTC; CDR3 protein: CASSYSGGGETQYF; clone size: -; J gene: TRBJ2-5; V gene: TRBV6-2/TRBV6-3; CDR3 length: 14; D gene: -
CDR3 DNA: TGTGCCAGCAGGGGGACTAGCGCCGTGGATGAGCAGTTCTTC; CDR3 protein: CASRGTSAVDEQFF; clone size: -; J gene: TRBJ2-1; V gene: TRBV2; CDR3 length: 14; D gene: TRBD2
CDR3 DNA: TGCGCCAGCAGCCAAGGTCAGGGGGTTGGTGAAAAACTGTTTTTT; CDR3 protein: CASSQGQGVGEKLFF; clone size: -; J gene: TRBJ1-4; V gene: TRBV4-1; CDR3 length: 15; D gene: TRBD1
CDR3 DNA: TGTGCCATCAGTGAGCCAAGGACAGGGAGCACAGATACGCAGTATTTT; CDR3 protein: CAISEPRTGSTDTQYF; clone size: -; J gene: TRBJ2-3; V gene: TRBV10-3; CDR3 length: 16; D gene: TRBD1
CDR3 DNA: TGTGCCAGCAGCTTCGCTAGCGGAAGCACCGGGGAGCTGTTTTTT; CDR3 protein: CASSFASGSTGELFF; clone size: once; J gene: TRBJ2-2; V gene: TRBV5-4; CDR3 length: 15; D gene: TRBD2
CDR3 DNA: TGTGCCAGCAGCTCATTAGCGGGAGGACAAGAGACCCAGTACTTC; CDR3 protein: CASSSLAGGQETQYF; clone size: -; J gene: TRBJ2-5; V gene: TRBV7-9; CDR3 length: 15; D gene: TRBD2
CDR3 DNA: TGTGCCAGTAGTATAGCGGACATGTACTACGAGCAGTACTTC; CDR3 protein: CASSIADMYYEQYF; clone size: -; J gene: TRBJ2-7; V gene: TRBV19; CDR3 length: 14; D gene: -
CDR3 DNA: TGTGCCAGCAGCCCCATAGGAGGGCTGGGGGAGACCCAGTACTTC; CDR3 protein: CASSPIGGLGETQYF; clone size: -; J gene: TRBJ2-5; V gene: TRBV6-2/TRBV6-3; CDR3 length: 15; D gene: -
CDR3 DNA: TGTGCCAGCAGCTTGACAGGGGCCCAAGAGACCCAGTACTTC; CDR3 protein: CASSLTGAQETQYF; clone size: -; J gene: TRBJ2-5; V gene: TRBV5-4; CDR3 length: 14; D gene: TRBD1
CDR3 DNA: TGTGCCAGCAGCACCTTGACAGGGGGCAGGGAGCAGTTCTTC; CDR3 protein: CASSTLTGGREQFF; clone size: -; J gene: TRBJ2-1; V gene: TRBV11-3; CDR3 length: 14; D gene: TRBD1
CDR3 DNA: TGTGCCAGTAGTATGTCGTGGCAGGGGGATCAGCCCCAGCATTTT; CDR3 protein: CASSMSWQGDQPQHF; clone size: -; J gene: TRBJ1-5; V gene: TRBV19; CDR3 length: 15; D gene: TRBD1
CDR3 DNA: TGCAGCGTTTGGTCTGTCGGTGACACCGGGGAGCTGTTTTTT; CDR3 protein: CSVWSVGDTGELFF; clone size: few; J gene: TRBJ2-2; V gene: TRBV29-1; CDR3 length: 14; D gene: -
CDR3 DNA: TGTGCCAGCAGTGGCAAGGACACCACCTACGAGCAGTACTTC; CDR3 protein: CASSGKDTTYEQYF; clone size: -; J gene: TRBJ2-7; V gene: TRBV2; CDR3 length: 14; D gene: -
CDR3 DNA: TGTGCCTGGATGGGCAACACTGAAGCTTTCTTT; CDR3 protein: CAWMGNTEAFF; clone size: -; J gene: TRBJ1-1; V gene: TRBV30; CDR3 length: 11; D gene: -
CDR3 DNA: TGTGCCAGCAGCACTAGCGGGGGGGGCTACGAGCAGTACTTC; CDR3 protein: CASSTSGGGYEQYF; clone size: -; J gene: TRBJ2-7; V gene: TRBV6-6; CDR3 length: 14; D gene: TRBD2
CDR3 DNA: TGTGCCAGCAGTGAACCCCGGGGGGAGGACGAGCAGTACTTC; CDR3 protein: CASSEPRGEDEQYF; clone size: -; J gene: TRBJ2-7; V gene: TRBV25-1; CDR3 length: 14; D gene: TRBD2
CDR3 DNA: TGTGCCAGCAGCTTAGTCCCGTCGGGAAACACCATATATTTT; CDR3 protein: CASSLVPSGNTIYF; clone size: -; J gene: TRBJ1-3; V gene: TRBV7-9; CDR3 length: 14; D gene: -
CDR3 DNA: TGTGCCAGCAGTGGGGACATTTCCTACGAGCAGTACTTC; CDR3 protein: CASSGDISYEQYF; clone size: few; J gene: TRBJ2-7; V gene: TRBV12-3/TRBV12-4; CDR3 length: 13; D gene: -
CDR3 DNA: TGTGCCAGCAGTCTTAGCGGGAGGCCCTACAATGAGCAGTTCTTC; CDR3 protein: CASSLSGRPYNEQFF; clone size: -; J gene: TRBJ2-1; V gene: TRBV5-6; CDR3 length: 15; D gene: TRBD2
CDR3 DNA: TGTGCCAGCAGCTCCAGACCCAACCGGGGTTACGAGCAGTACTTC; CDR3 protein: CASSSRPNRGYEQYF; clone size: few; J gene: TRBJ2-7; V gene: TRBV11-2; CDR3 length: 15; D gene: -
CDR3 DNA: TGCAGTGCTAGTACCGGCGGGATTGACACAGATACGCAGTATTTT; CDR3 protein: CSASTGGIDTDTQYF; clone size: -; J gene: TRBJ2-3; V gene: TRBV20-1; CDR3 length: 15; D gene: -